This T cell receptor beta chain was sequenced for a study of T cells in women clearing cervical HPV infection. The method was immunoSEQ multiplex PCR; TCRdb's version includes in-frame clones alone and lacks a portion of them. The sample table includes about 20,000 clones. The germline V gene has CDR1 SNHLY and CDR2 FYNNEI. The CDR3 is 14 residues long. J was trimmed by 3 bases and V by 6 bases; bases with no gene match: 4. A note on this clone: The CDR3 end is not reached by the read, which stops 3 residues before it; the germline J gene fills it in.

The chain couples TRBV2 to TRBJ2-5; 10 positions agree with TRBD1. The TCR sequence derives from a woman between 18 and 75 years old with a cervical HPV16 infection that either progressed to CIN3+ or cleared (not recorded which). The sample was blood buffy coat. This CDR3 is CASSPGTGEETQYF. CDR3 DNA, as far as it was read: TGTGCCAGCAGCCCCGGGACAGGGGAAGAGACC.